Shown below are 21 T cell receptor beta chains from a single sample sequenced in a study of beta chain features in type 1 diabetes. The entirety of the isolated RNA underwent reverse transcription, so expressed TCRB transcripts were sequenced. The protocol was immunoSEQ multiplex PCR, while the TCRdb copy is restricted to in-frame clones and leaves out a portion. The sample gives about half a million clones, about 30% of which show up once; around 0.065% is in the top ten. Source material: naive CD4+ T cells from blood. The receptor set was obtained from a man younger than 30 in good health.

This clone was recorded a few times. Other DNA sequences in this sample translate to the same CDR3. V and J are TRBV30 and TRBJ1-3, with D hard to call. The CDR3 is made up of 11 amino acids. The V end was cut by 1 base, the J end by 4 bases, with 2 bases between. Germline loops: CDR1 GTSNPN, CDR2 SVGIG (reference sequence). CDR3: CAWSGGNTIYF. CDR3 in DNA: TGTGCCTGGAGTGGGGGAAACACCATATATTTT.

This clone was picked up a small number of times. J is TRBJ2-5 and V is TRBV11-2, with 11 bases aligning to TRBD2. The germline CDR1 and CDR2 sequences are SGHAT and FQNNGV. V gave up 3 bases and J gave up 5 bases; unmatched junction bases: 5. The length of the CDR3 is 15 residues. The CDR3 region is CASSFASGRRETQYF. CDR3 bases: TGTGCCAGCAGCTTCGCTAGCGGGAGGAGGGAGACCCAGTACTTC.

V and J are TRBV7-2 and TRBJ2-2; 10 bases map to TRBD2. V lost 5 bases to trimming and J lost 13 bases; unmatched junction nucleotides: 19. The CDR3 length is 17 residues. The V gene's germline CDR1 is SGHTA and CDR2 FQGNSA. The CDR3 region is CASSPLAGGIPGSPLFF. The CDR3 DNA is TGTGCCAGCAGCCCATTAGCGGGAGGTATACCGGGGAGCCCGCTGTTTTTT.

Of note for this clone: The sample holds other DNA sequences that translate to the same CDR3. The chain uses TRBV29-1 and TRBJ2-7; D remains ambiguous. CDR1 and CDR2 (germline): SQVTM, ANQGSEA. The length of the CDR3 is 12 residues. Trimming took off 2 bases at V and 3 bases at J, with 8 bases between the two ends. The DNA of the CDR3 is TGCAGCGTTGAAAGAGGCGGCTACGAGCAGTACTTC. Protein: CSVERGGYEQYF.

The DNA for the CDR3 is TGTGCCAACTCGGAGCAGCGGGCCCCTCCCTACGAGCAGTACTTC. It yields the protein CANSEQRAPPYEQYF. J is TRBJ2-7 and V is TRBV28, with a possible D match to TRBD2 (6 bases). This CDR3 contains 15 residues. Germline-derived CDR1 and CDR2 are MDHEN and SYDVKM. Deletions cut 10 bases from V and 2 bases from J, with 21 bases between.

The genes are TRBV29-1 and TRBJ2-6; D is unresolved. V was pared by 0 bases and J by 0 bases, with 15 bases between. The germline V gene encodes CDR1 SQVTM and CDR2 ANQGSEA. The CDR3 contains 18 residues. This CDR3 is CSVEERRLSLSGANVLTF. The CDR3 DNA reads as TGCAGCGTTGAAGAAAGACGACTCTCGCTCTCTGGGGCCAACGTCCTGACTTTC.

Worth noting for this clone: The sample contains more than one DNA sequence encoding this CDR3. This chain links TRBV9 with TRBJ2-1, with 8 bases identical to TRBD2. CDR1 and CDR2 (germline): SGDLS, YYNGEE. With V trimmed by 2 bases and J by 0 bases, 1 base remained unmatched. The CDR3 loop spans 15 amino acids. The CDR3 here is CASSVTSGSYNEQFF. CDR3 nucleotides: TGTGCCAGCAGCGTCACTAGCGGCTCCTACAATGAGCAGTTCTTC.

This clone has a handful of counts. The chain uses TRBV2 and TRBJ2-3; D gene ambiguous. V gave up 6 bases and J gave up 0 bases, with 13 bases separating them. Germline CDR1 is SNHLY and CDR2 is FYNNEI. CDR3 length: 15 amino acids. The CDR3 region has the DNA TGTGCCAGCAGGCCCTCGCGGCCTAGCACAGATACGCAGTATTTT. This encodes CASRPSRPSTDTQYF.

This clone has a single count. Distinct nucleotide sequences in the sample also encode this CDR3. This sequence joins TRBV5-1 and TRBJ2-5; 10 nucleotides agree with TRBD1. V shed 4 bases and J 3 bases; nucleotides not matched to a gene: 3. The CDR3 loop spans 14 amino acids. Germline-derived CDR1 and CDR2 are SGHRS and YFSETQ. The CDR3 nucleotides read TGCGCCAGCAGCCCCGGGACAGGGGAAGAGACCCAGTACTTC. As protein: CASSPGTGEETQYF. The variable domain in full, completed from reference TRBV5-1 and TRBJ2-5, reads KAGVTQTPRYLIKTRGQQVTLSCSPISGHRSVSWYQQTPGQGLQFLFEYFSETQRNKGNFPGRFSGRQFSNSRSEMNVSTLELGDSALYLCASSPGTGEETQYFGPGTRLLVL.

The sample holds a few counts of this clone. The chain combines TRBV21-1 with TRBJ2-2; TRBD1 is the table's D call, not checked against the DNA. TRBV21-1 is a pseudogene segment. The length of the CDR3 is 16 residues. CDR3 nucleotide sequence: TGTGCCAGCAGCACTATGACAGGGGTGAACACCGGGGAGCTGTTTTTT. Translation gives CASSTMTGVNTGELFF.

V and J are TRBV29-1 and TRBJ2-7; D possibly uses TRBD1 or TRBD2 (5 bases each). V was shortened by 4 bases and J by 2 bases, with 12 bases between the two germline ends. CDR1 and CDR2 from the germline V gene are SQVTM and ANQGSEA. The CDR3 is 13 amino acids. Here the CDR3 reads CSVGGTLTYEQYF. In DNA, the CDR3 is TGCAGCGTTGGTGGGACGTTGACCTACGAGCAGTACTTC.

There are a few counts of this clone. The same CDR3 can be traced to other DNA sequences in this sample. The rearrangement uses TRBV5-1 and TRBJ2-5; D not resolved. Germline V gene data show CDR1 as SGHRS and CDR2 as YFSETQ. Trimming took 0 bases from V and 4 from J, leaving 1 base between them. The CDR3 consists of 11 residues. As DNA, the CDR3 is TGCGCCAGCAGCTTGGTAGAGACCCAGTACTTC. Amino acids: CASSLVETQYF.

The chain uses TRBV14 and TRBJ1-1; D is undetermined. Trimming removed 1 base from V and 1 base from J, with 7 bases in between. CDR3 length equals 14 residues. Germline V gene sequence: CDR1 SGHDN, CDR2 FVKESK. CDR3 in amino acids: CASSQVRGNTEAFF. The CDR3 region has the DNA TGTGCCAGCAGCCAAGTTAGAGGGAACACTGAAGCTTTCTTT.

In this sample, this clone turned up once. V usage is TRBV9 and J usage is TRBJ2-1; 14 positions agree with TRBD2. The V and J ends lost 4 bases and 8 bases, in that order; junction bases with no gene match: 5. Germline V gene sequence: CDR1 SGDLS, CDR2 YYNGEE. The CDR3 is made up of 15 amino acids. The CDR3 sequence: CASSFSGLAGDEQFF. In nucleotides, the CDR3 is TGTGCCAGCAGCTTCTCGGGACTAGCGGGAGATGAGCAGTTCTTC.

This clone appeared a few times. Within the sample, other DNA sequences also encode this same CDR3. This chain links TRBV7-9 with TRBJ1-3; no clear D. The CDR3 length is 14 residues. Germline V gene data show CDR1 as SEHNR and CDR2 as FQNEAQ (reference sequence). The V end lost 2 bases, the J end lost 0 bases, and 5 bases lay between the germline ends. CDR3 amino acids: CASSLTLSGNTIYF. The CDR3 DNA reads TGTGCCAGCAGCTTAACACTCTCTGGAAACACCATATATTTT.

The genes are TRBV7-2 and TRBJ2-3; D possibly matches TRBD1 or TRBD2 (5 bases each). Germline loops: CDR1 SGHTA, CDR2 FQGNSA. The CDR3 runs 15 residues. The V end was cut by 1 base, the J end by 2 bases, with 10 bases between. CDR3 region: CASSLGGRVTDTQYF. CDR3 sequence (DNA): TGTGCCAGCAGCTTAGGGGGACGGGTCACAGATACGCAGTATTTT.

This chain uses TRBV4-3 with TRBJ2-1, with D perhaps being TRBD1 or TRBD2 (5 bases each). The germline gives CDR1 LGHNA, CDR2 YSLEER. The CDR3 contains 15 residues. V was clipped by 2 bases and J by 3 bases, with 11 bases between them. CDR3 bases: TGCGCCAGCAGCCAAACGAGCGGACACTACAATGAGCAGTTCTTC. Its protein is CASSQTSGHYNEQFF.

The rearrangement uses TRBV29-1 and TRBJ2-2; TRBD1 or TRBD2 may be the D gene (5 bases each). Trimming cost V 7 bases and J 6 bases, with 12 bases left between them. The CDR3 runs 12 residues. Germline CDR1 SQVTM, CDR2 ANQGSEA. CDR3 nucleotides: TGCAGCGGCGCACTAGGGGCCGGGGAGCTGTTTTTT. It yields the protein CSGALGAGELFF.

This clone was counted between two and nine times. This sequence joins TRBV7-3 and TRBJ2-5; D is possibly TRBD1 (6 bases). Looked up from germline, CDR1 is SGHTA and CDR2 is FQGTGA. Trimming left V 5 bases short and J 5 bases short, with 21 bases between. This CDR3 has 16 amino acids. The CDR3 DNA reads TGTGCCAGCAGCGCGAGCCCTCCAGGGGTAGTGGAGACCCAGTACTTC. This sequence encodes CASSASPPGVVETQYF.

The chain uses TRBV7-2 and TRBJ2-7; the D call may be TRBD1 or TRBD2 (5 bases each). Trimming cost V 1 base and J 4 bases, with 11 bases left between them. The CDR3 runs to 14 residues. The germline V gene has CDR1 SGHTA and CDR2 FQGNSA. The CDR3 region is CASSLGGIRYEQYF. CDR3 nucleotides: TGTGCCAGCAGCTTAGGGGGGATAAGGTACGAGCAGTACTTC. Combining the CDR3 with reference TRBV7-2 and TRBJ2-7 gives the whole variable domain GAGVSQSPSNKVTEKGKDVELRCDPISGHTALYWYRQSLGQGLEFLIYFQGNSAPDKSGLPSDRFSAERTGGSVSTLTIQRTQQEDSAVYLCASSLGGIRYEQYFGPGTRLTVT.

This sequence joins TRBV30 and TRBJ1-5; TRBD1 aligns across 9 bases. The junction had 9 bases not matched to a gene; V was cut back by 0 bases and J by 3 bases. The CDR3 consists of 17 residues. Germline lookup yields CDR1 GTSNPN and CDR2 SVGIG (reference sequence). For the CDR3, the DNA is TGTGCCTGGAGTGTACCCGGGACAGGGCGAGCCAATCAGCCCCAGCATTTT. Its translation is CAWSVPGTGRANQPQHF.